A selection of T cell receptor beta chains follows, all from one sample in a study of OX40 agonist ivuxolimab in advanced cancers. Data came from immunoSEQ multiplex PCR; TCRdb stores just in-frame clones and leaves some out. The repertoire holds under 30,000 clones, with approximately 89% as singletons. The material sequenced was CD4+ or CD8+ T cells sorted from blood, taken in a trial of the OX40 agonist ivuxolimab. The receptors stem from an adult with an advanced solid tumor such as melanoma, head and neck, liver or kidney cancer. Both conserved end residues are part of each CDR3. Fields, in order: J gene, clone size, V gene, D gene, CDR3 protein, CDR3 DNA. A D gene is named only where the DNA matches it firmly. Clone size appears in some rows only: once, few, many, or a class for an expanded clone.

j_gene: TRBJ2-1; abundance: NA; v_gene: TRBV30; d_gene: NA; CDR3aa: CAWGMGHYNEQFF; CDR3nt: TGTGCCTGGGGAATGGGGCACTACAATGAGCAGTTCTTC
j_gene: TRBJ2-7; abundance: NA; v_gene: TRBV11-2; d_gene: TRBD1; CDR3aa: CASRTTGTGGREQYF; CDR3nt: TGTGCCAGCCGTACCACCGGGACAGGGGGTCGTGAGCAGTACTTC
j_gene: TRBJ1-6; abundance: NA; v_gene: TRBV7-2; d_gene: NA; CDR3aa: CASSLYVQVNSPLHF; CDR3nt: TGTGCCAGCAGCTTATACGTACAGGTTAATTCACCCCTCCACTTT
j_gene: TRBJ2-7; abundance: NA; v_gene: TRBV18; d_gene: NA; CDR3aa: CASSPDPYEQYF; CDR3nt: TGTGCCAGCTCACCAGATCCGTACGAGCAGTACTTC
j_gene: TRBJ2-1; abundance: NA; v_gene: TRBV7-3; d_gene: NA; CDR3aa: CASSPIGLDSYNEQFF; CDR3nt: TGTGCCAGCAGCCCCATAGGACTCGACTCCTACAATGAGCAGTTCTTC
j_gene: TRBJ1-6; abundance: NA; v_gene: TRBV6-1; d_gene: NA; CDR3aa: CASRDGLRNSPLHF; CDR3nt: TGTGCCAGCAGGGACGGCCTCCGTAATTCACCCCTCCACTTT
j_gene: TRBJ2-2; abundance: NA; v_gene: TRBV7-3; d_gene: TRBD2; CDR3aa: CASSLTSGRIGGELFF; CDR3nt: TGTGCCAGCAGTCTAACTAGCGGGAGAATTGGCGGGGAGCTGTTTTTT
j_gene: TRBJ2-3; abundance: NA; v_gene: TRBV7-8; d_gene: NA; CDR3aa: CASSLGKDTQYF; CDR3nt: TGTGCCAGCAGCTTAGGGAAGGATACGCAGTATTTT
j_gene: TRBJ1-6; abundance: few; v_gene: TRBV2; d_gene: NA; CDR3aa: CATDRPGNSPLHF; CDR3nt: TGTGCTACCGACAGGCCAGGAAATTCACCCCTCCACTTT
j_gene: TRBJ2-3; abundance: NA; v_gene: TRBV2; d_gene: NA; CDR3aa: CASSEQPGPNRYF; CDR3nt: TGTGCCAGCAGTGAACAACCCGGGCCCAACCGATATTTT
j_gene: TRBJ1-5; abundance: NA; v_gene: TRBV9; d_gene: NA; CDR3aa: CASSEEAYRERDQPQHF; CDR3nt: TGTGCCAGCAGCGAAGAGGCATACAGGGAAAGAGATCAGCCCCAGCATTTT
j_gene: TRBJ1-2; abundance: NA; v_gene: TRBV19; d_gene: TRBD1; CDR3aa: CASSLTGVLGYTF; CDR3nt: TGTGCCAGTAGTCTGACAGGGGTTCTTGGCTACACCTTC
j_gene: TRBJ2-2; abundance: few; v_gene: TRBV7-2; d_gene: TRBD1; CDR3aa: CARQGAVTGELFF; CDR3nt: TGTGCCAGACAGGGGGCGGTCACCGGGGAGCTGTTTTTT
j_gene: TRBJ2-7; abundance: NA; v_gene: TRBV7-9; d_gene: NA; CDR3aa: CASSLEIRYEQYF; CDR3nt: TGTGCCAGCAGCTTAGAGATCCGATACGAGCAGTACTTC
j_gene: TRBJ2-1; abundance: few; v_gene: TRBV15; d_gene: TRBD1; CDR3aa: CATSRDRQGANEQFF; CDR3nt: TGTGCCACCAGCAGAGATCGACAGGGAGCCAATGAGCAGTTCTTC
j_gene: TRBJ1-1; abundance: NA; v_gene: TRBV10-3; d_gene: NA; CDR3aa: CAISDRSEAFF; CDR3nt: TGTGCCATCAGTGACAGGTCTGAAGCTTTCTTT
j_gene: TRBJ2-1; abundance: NA; v_gene: TRBV5-1; d_gene: NA; CDR3aa: CASSSLLTQGWRSNEQFF; CDR3nt: TGCGCCAGCAGCTCCCTTCTTACACAGGGTTGGCGAAGCAATGAGCAGTTCTTC
j_gene: TRBJ2-7; abundance: few; v_gene: TRBV7-2; d_gene: TRBD2; CDR3aa: CASSPGTSGGAGQYF; CDR3nt: TGTGCCAGCAGCCCGGGGACTAGCGGGGGGGCTGGGCAGTACTTC
j_gene: TRBJ2-7; abundance: NA; v_gene: TRBV11-3; d_gene: NA; CDR3aa: CASSLDPRSGQYF; CDR3nt: TGTGCCAGCAGCTTAGACCCCCGTTCCGGGCAGTACTTC
j_gene: TRBJ1-1; abundance: NA; v_gene: TRBV29-1; d_gene: NA; CDR3aa: CSAGVGTRTEAFF; CDR3nt: TGCAGCGCCGGGGTGGGAACGCGCACTGAAGCTTTCTTT
j_gene: TRBJ1-1; abundance: NA; v_gene: TRBV7-8; d_gene: TRBD1; CDR3aa: CASSLQGAGTEAFF; CDR3nt: TGTGCCAGCAGCTTACAGGGGGCAGGCACTGAAGCTTTCTTT
j_gene: TRBJ2-3; abundance: NA; v_gene: TRBV7-2; d_gene: TRBD2; CDR3aa: CASSLVAGAGDTQYF; CDR3nt: TGTGCCAGCAGCTTAGTAGCGGGGGCCGGGGATACGCAGTATTTT
j_gene: TRBJ2-3; abundance: once; v_gene: TRBV11-3; d_gene: TRBD1; CDR3aa: CASSLRQGYTQYF; CDR3nt: TGTGCCAGCAGCTTGAGACAGGGGTATACGCAGTATTTT
j_gene: TRBJ2-3; abundance: NA; v_gene: TRBV7-3; d_gene: TRBD2; CDR3aa: CASSLRRGGRDTQYF; CDR3nt: TGTGCCAGCAGCTTACGGCGGGGGGGCCGAGATACGCAGTATTTT
j_gene: TRBJ2-7; abundance: NA; v_gene: TRBV5-1; d_gene: TRBD2; CDR3aa: CASSLAGTSGSYEQYF; CDR3nt: TGCGCCAGCAGCTTGGCCGGGACTAGCGGTTCCTACGAGCAGTACTTC
j_gene: TRBJ1-3; abundance: NA; v_gene: TRBV19; d_gene: NA; CDR3aa: CASSRADTGNTIYF; CDR3nt: TGTGCCAGTAGTAGGGCGGATACTGGAAACACCATATATTTT
j_gene: TRBJ2-3; abundance: NA; v_gene: TRBV7-9; d_gene: NA; CDR3aa: CASSLVGGSTDTQYF; CDR3nt: TGTGCCAGCAGCTTAGTGGGGGGAAGCACAGATACGCAGTATTTT
j_gene: TRBJ2-7; abundance: NA; v_gene: TRBV2; d_gene: TRBD2; CDR3aa: CASSVRRGEVSYEQYF; CDR3nt: TGTGCCAGCAGTGTACGGCGGGGGGAAGTGTCGTACGAGCAGTACTTC
j_gene: TRBJ2-5; abundance: NA; v_gene: TRBV5-1; d_gene: NA; CDR3aa: CASSLVAVQETQYF; CDR3nt: TGCGCCAGCAGCTTGGTAGCGGTTCAAGAGACCCAGTACTTC
j_gene: TRBJ1-4; abundance: NA; v_gene: TRBV5-1; d_gene: TRBD1; CDR3aa: CASRPGQGVPTNEKLFF; CDR3nt: TGCGCCAGCCGTCCGGGACAGGGAGTCCCAACTAATGAAAAACTGTTTTTT
j_gene: TRBJ1-1; abundance: NA; v_gene: TRBV5-4; d_gene: TRBD1; CDR3aa: CASRADLQGGTEAFF; CDR3nt: TGTGCCAGCAGGGCAGACTTACAGGGGGGCACTGAAGCTTTCTTT
j_gene: TRBJ2-3; abundance: NA; v_gene: TRBV19; d_gene: NA; CDR3aa: CASSGTGDPTDTQYF; CDR3nt: TGTGCCAGTAGTGGTACGGGGGACCCCACAGATACGCAGTATTTT
j_gene: TRBJ1-1; abundance: NA; v_gene: TRBV11-3; d_gene: NA; CDR3aa: CASSPQRNTEAFF; CDR3nt: TGCGCCAGCAGCCCTCAGAGGAACACTGAAGCTTTCTTT
j_gene: TRBJ2-7; abundance: once; v_gene: TRBV6-5; d_gene: NA; CDR3aa: CASSATGSSYEQYF; CDR3nt: TGTGCCAGCAGTGCCACAGGGAGCTCCTACGAGCAGTACTTC
j_gene: TRBJ2-3; abundance: NA; v_gene: TRBV19; d_gene: NA; CDR3aa: CASSIVPDTQYF; CDR3nt: TGTGCCAGTAGTATCGTTCCAGATACGCAGTATTTT
j_gene: TRBJ1-4; abundance: once; v_gene: TRBV29-1; d_gene: NA; CDR3aa: CSVEGSATNEKLFF; CDR3nt: TGCAGCGTTGAGGGGTCGGCAACTAATGAAAAACTGTTTTTT
j_gene: TRBJ2-1; abundance: NA; v_gene: TRBV10-2; d_gene: NA; CDR3aa: CATLTGGNEQFF; CDR3nt: TGCGCCACCCTGACTGGCGGCAATGAGCAGTTCTTC
j_gene: TRBJ2-1; abundance: NA; v_gene: TRBV5-6; d_gene: TRBD2; CDR3aa: CASRGLVNEQFF; CDR3nt: TGTGCCAGCAGAGGACTAGTGAATGAGCAGTTCTTC
j_gene: TRBJ2-5; abundance: NA; v_gene: TRBV29-1; d_gene: NA; CDR3aa: CSVESREETQYF; CDR3nt: TGCAGCGTTGAAAGCCGGGAGGAGACCCAGTACTTC
j_gene: TRBJ2-1; abundance: NA; v_gene: TRBV19; d_gene: NA; CDR3aa: CASSIYQGGTPSYNEQFF; CDR3nt: TGTGCCAGTAGTATTTACCAAGGGGGGACACCATCCTACAATGAGCAGTTCTTC
j_gene: TRBJ1-2; abundance: NA; v_gene: TRBV11-3; d_gene: TRBD1; CDR3aa: CASSFLRGLYYGYTF; CDR3nt: TGTGCCAGCAGCTTCCTCAGGGGGCTGTACTATGGCTACACCTTC
j_gene: TRBJ1-2; abundance: few; v_gene: TRBV18; d_gene: NA; CDR3aa: CASSTNQAGAGGYTF; CDR3nt: TGTGCCAGCTCAACAAACCAAGCGGGGGCGGGCGGCTACACCTTC
j_gene: TRBJ1-1; abundance: NA; v_gene: TRBV6-6; d_gene: NA; CDR3aa: CASSYAENTEAFF; CDR3nt: TGTGCCAGCAGTTACGCGGAGAACACTGAAGCTTTCTTT
j_gene: TRBJ2-2; abundance: NA; v_gene: TRBV27; d_gene: NA; CDR3aa: CASSLYFLADAGELFF; CDR3nt: TGTGCCAGCAGTCTCTACTTCCTGGCCGATGCCGGGGAGCTGTTTTTT
j_gene: TRBJ2-3; abundance: NA; v_gene: TRBV9; d_gene: NA; CDR3aa: CASSLGPNTDTQYF; CDR3nt: TGTGCCAGCAGCCTCGGGCCCAACACAGATACGCAGTATTTT
j_gene: TRBJ2-7; abundance: few; v_gene: TRBV10-3; d_gene: TRBD2; CDR3aa: CAISTTSGSHEQYF; CDR3nt: TGTGCCATCAGCACGACTAGCGGGAGCCACGAGCAGTACTTC
j_gene: TRBJ1-4; abundance: NA; v_gene: TRBV6-5; d_gene: TRBD1; CDR3aa: CASSFQTGPNEKLFF; CDR3nt: TGTGCCAGCAGTTTCCAGACAGGGCCAAATGAAAAACTGTTTTTT
j_gene: TRBJ2-5; abundance: once; v_gene: TRBV5-1; d_gene: NA; CDR3aa: CASSLVGGKEETQYF; CDR3nt: TGCGCCAGCAGCCTGGTAGGGGGGAAAGAAGAGACCCAGTACTTC
j_gene: TRBJ1-2; abundance: few; v_gene: TRBV19; d_gene: TRBD1; CDR3aa: CASSIDRVHGYTF; CDR3nt: TGTGCCAGTAGTATCGACAGGGTCCATGGCTACACCTTC
j_gene: TRBJ1-3; abundance: NA; v_gene: TRBV11-3; d_gene: TRBD1; CDR3aa: CASSQRDSGNTIYF; CDR3nt: TGTGCCAGCAGCCAAAGGGACAGCGGAAACACCATATATTTT
j_gene: TRBJ1-3; abundance: NA; v_gene: TRBV5-4; d_gene: NA; CDR3aa: CASSLTGLDTIYF; CDR3nt: TGTGCCAGCAGCTTGACAGGGCTGGACACCATATATTTT